This T cell receptor beta chain stems from a study of blood T cell repertoires in COVID-19. On the study more broadly: Donors in the United States, Italy and Spain gave samples during acute or convalescent COVID-19. In each case, the material was cDNA or gDNA derived from T cells, B-cell-depleted T cells, or PBMCs.

The length of the CDR3 is 14 residues. Germline assignment: CDR1 SGHNT and CDR2 YYREEE (reference sequence). The trim removed 4 bases at V and 5 bases at J, leaving 6 bases unmatched. Original handling: Amplification of reference gene primers was used by the study to estimate nucleated cell counts. Repertoires were generated with immunoSEQ multiplex PCR, while TCRdb's copy carries only in-frame clones and drops some. The DNA gave D and trimming, while V, J and clone size come from that table. In the table there are roughly 300,000 clones, more than 75% of which are singletons. Sequences were obtained from peripheral blood. The chain recombines TRBV5-4 with TRBJ2-7, with 10 nucleotides matching TRBD1. The receptor comes from a woman aged 50 to 60 with acute or convalescent COVID-19. The CDR3 sequence: CASSPGTGDHEQYF. DNA of the CDR3: TGTGCCAGCAGCCCCGGGACAGGGGACCACGAGCAGTACTTC.